These T cell receptor beta chains were read from a single sample in a study of blood T cell repertoires in COVID-19. Produced via immunoSEQ multiplex PCR; TCRdb's table is partial and in-frame only. The repertoire has almost 35,000 clones, more than 75% of them found once; the top ten carry roughly 31%. Source material: peripheral blood. Source of these receptors: a man at least 80 years old with acute or convalescent COVID-19. Both conserved end residues are part of each CDR3. The order of the fields is J gene, V gene, D gene, clone size, CDR3 DNA, CDR3 protein. The D gene is left open where the match is weak. Where a row states a size, it is once, few, many or the class of an expanded clone; other rows omit it.

>TRBJ1-3|TRBV5-6|TRBD1|few
TGTGCCAGCAGCCTACTATCCGGACAGGGAAGAAACACCATATATTTT
CASSLLSGQGRNTIYF
>TRBJ2-3|TRBV7-3|TRBD2|-
TGTGCCAGCAGCAGATCAAACCGGGGGGACTCCGATACGCAGTATTTT
CASSRSNRGDSDTQYF
>TRBJ1-6|TRBV19|TRBD1|-
TGTGCCAGCGGACAGGGTAGCTCCTATAATTCACCCCTCCACTTT
CASGQGSSYNSPLHF
>TRBJ1-3|TRBV6-6|-|-
TGTGCCAGCAGTTACGAAGCCACCTCTGGAAACACCATATATTTT
CASSYEATSGNTIYF
>TRBJ2-3|TRBV9|-|-
TGTGCCAGCAGCGTAGGACTTAACACAGATACGCAGTATTTT
CASSVGLNTDTQYF
>TRBJ2-2|TRBV4-2|TRBD2|-
TGTGCCAGCAGCTCGTCGGGAGGGCCCCTCACCGGGGAGCTGTTTTTT
CASSSSGGPLTGELFF
>TRBJ1-1|TRBV10-3|TRBD1|few
TGTGCCATCAGTGACAGCGGACAGGGGTACACTGAAGCTTTCTTT
CAISDSGQGYTEAFF
>TRBJ2-7|TRBV5-1|-|-
TGCGCCAGCAGCGCCCGGGACAAGCATTCCTACGAGCAGTACTTC
CASSARDKHSYEQYF
>TRBJ1-1|TRBV9|TRBD1|-
TGTGCCAGCAGCGCCGCGGGACAGGGTTTGATTACTGAAGCTTTCTTT
CASSAAGQGLITEAFF
>TRBJ2-3|TRBV3-1/TRBV3-2|TRBD1|few
TGTGCCAGCAGCCAATTGGGACAGAGGCAGGATACGCAGTATTTT
CASSQLGQRQDTQYF
>TRBJ2-1|TRBV5-1|TRBD2|-
TGCGCCAGCAGGTCCGGGACTAGCGGGAGGGCCTCCTACAATGAGCAGTTCTTC
CASRSGTSGRASYNEQFF
>TRBJ2-1|TRBV19|-|-
TGTGCCAGTTATAGCGGTTACAATGAGCAGTTCTTC
CASYSGYNEQFF